A single sample gave rise to the 25 T cell receptor beta chains below, sequenced in a study of shared clonotypes between healthy human individuals. The table came from immunoSEQ multiplex PCR; TCRdb's copy has only in-frame clones and leaves some out. The table shows around 1.4 million clones, with approximately 98.5% occurring only once. Sequences were obtained from naive CD4+ T cells sorted from blood. Specified subset: CD45RA+ positively selected. The receptors stem from a man in his thirties or forties in good health.

The gene calls are TRBV5-1 and TRBJ2-2, with 8 nucleotides matching TRBD2. Germline CDR1 SGHRS, CDR2 YFSETQ. There are 17 residues in the CDR3. Trimming cost V 3 bases and J 0 bases; bases outside gene matches: 7. For the CDR3, the DNA is TGCGCCAGCAGCTCCGGACTAGCTCCCTCGAACACCGGGGAGCTGTTTTTT. As protein: CASSSGLAPSNTGELFF.

V and J are TRBV28 and TRBJ1-5; no clear D. Germline-derived CDR1 and CDR2 are MDHEN and SYDVKM. V was pared by 2 bases and J by 6 bases, with 11 bases between. The CDR3 runs to 14 residues. CDR3 nucleotide sequence: TGTGCCAGCAGTTTACGGGAGCGTGGTCAGCCCCAGCATTTT. Translating it yields CASSLRERGQPQHF.

The chain links TRBV9 to TRBJ2-7; D unresolved. Germline V CDR1 and CDR2: SGDLS, YYNGEE. Trimming removed 0 bases from V and 0 bases from J, with 10 bases in between. This CDR3 contains 15 residues. CDR3 in DNA: TGTGCCAGCAGCGTAGGAGTAGATCGCTCCTACGAGCAGTACTTC. Translated: CASSVGVDRSYEQYF.

The rearrangement links TRBV10-2 to TRBJ1-5, with D unclear. V lost 3 bases, J lost 2 bases, and 8 bases lay in between. The CDR3 loop spans 14 amino acids. From germline, CDR1 is WSHSY and CDR2 SAAADI. This CDR3 is CASSEGWGNQPQHF. The CDR3 nucleotides read TGCGCCAGCAGTGAAGGGTGGGGCAATCAGCCCCAGCATTTT.

V usage is TRBV5-8 and J usage is TRBJ1-5, with 10 bases identical to TRBD1. CDR3 size: 17 residues. V shed 0 bases, J shed 7 bases, and the junction held 10 bases outside the gene matches. Germline V gene sequence: CDR1 SGHTS, CDR2 YDEGEE. CDR3 coding DNA: TGTGCCAGCAGCTTGGGGGACAGGGGAGGGGTAAACCAGCCCCAGCATTTT. It specifies CASSLGDRGGVNQPQHF.

This chain uses TRBV6-1 with TRBJ2-5; 7 bases line up with TRBD2. V was pared by 1 base and J by 7 bases, with 6 bases of the junction left unmatched. From germline, CDR1 is MNHNS and CDR2 SASEGT. This CDR3 contains 14 residues. Here the CDR3 reads CASSEGREFGTQYF. The CDR3 DNA sequence: TGTGCCAGCAGTGAAGGGCGGGAGTTTGGGACCCAGTACTTC.

CDR3 in amino acids: CASSLAGASNQPQHF. The CDR3 DNA sequence: TGTGCCAGCAGCTTGGCGGGGGCCAGCAATCAGCCCCAGCATTTT. The V and J genes are TRBV5-6 and TRBJ1-5; a possible D gene is TRBD1 (6 bases). Trimming left V 0 bases short and J 1 base short, with 8 bases between. Germline V gene sequence: CDR1 SGHDT, CDR2 YYEEEE. CDR3 length: 15 amino acids.

The chain has TRBV4-1 and TRBJ2-7, with 10 bases aligning to TRBD2. The CDR3 contains 16 residues. V shed 5 bases and J 3 bases; nucleotides not matched to a gene: 10. Germline CDR1 MGHRA, CDR2 YSYEKL. The CDR3 protein is CASSTRTSGSNYEQYF. CDR3 nucleotide sequence: TGCGCCAGCAGCACCCGGACTAGCGGTAGTAACTACGAGCAGTACTTC.

This clone is a singleton in its sample. The chain combines TRBV6-5 with TRBJ2-5; D gene unclear. The CDR3 runs 14 residues. V was cut by 7 bases and J by 7 bases, with 19 bases left in between. CDR1 and CDR2 (germline): MNHEY, SVGAGI. The CDR3 DNA reads TGTGCCAGCAAGGAACATAGACCGGCGGCGACCCAGTACTTC. The encoded protein is CASKEHRPAATQYF.

Here the CDR3 DNA reads TGTGCCAGCAGCGTAGCGGGAGCAGGGGAGCAGTACTTC. It translates to CASSVAGAGEQYF. The chain has TRBV9 and TRBJ2-7, with D possibly TRBD2 on 6 matching bases. The CDR3 is 13 residues long. Germline V gives CDR1 SGDLS, CDR2 YYNGEE. V lost 0 bases and J 7 bases, leaving 11 bases between the germline ends. Filled out from reference TRBV9 and TRBJ2-7, the complete variable domain reads DSGVTQTPKHLITATGQRVTLRCSPRSGDLSVYWYQQSLDQGLQFLIQYYNGEERAKGNILERFSAQQFPDLHSELNLSSLELGDSALYFCASSVAGAGEQYFGPGTRLTVT.

This clone appeared once. This sequence joins TRBV6-6 and TRBJ1-5; 10 nucleotides line up with TRBD1. Germline-derived CDR1 and CDR2 are MNHNY and SVGAGI (reference sequence). The CDR3 has 15 amino acids. V lost 6 bases, J lost 7 bases, and 9 bases stayed unmatched. The CDR3 loop reads CASSRGQGLVQPQHF. CDR3 DNA sequence: TGTGCCAGCAGCCGGGGACAGGGGTTGGTCCAGCCCCAGCATTTT.

The chain couples TRBV5-6 to TRBJ2-1, with 9 nucleotides matching TRBD1. Germline lookup yields CDR1 SGHDT and CDR2 YYEEEE. V shed 4 bases and J 5 bases; nucleotides not matched to a gene: 7. The CDR3 runs to 15 residues. The DNA for the CDR3 is TGTGCCAGCAGCACCATCGGACAGGGGCACAATGAGCAGTTCTTC. Amino acids: CASSTIGQGHNEQFF. Full variable domain (outside the CDR3, taken from reference TRBV5-6 and TRBJ2-1): DAGVTQSPTHLIKTRGQQVTLRCSPKSGHDTVSWYQQALGQGPQFIFQYYEEEERQRGNFPDRFSGHQFPNYSSELNVNALLLGDSALYLCASSTIGQGHNEQFFGPGTRLTVL.

This sequence joins TRBV5-4 and TRBJ2-7; 9 positions agree with TRBD1. The CDR3 has 15 residues. The germline V gene has CDR1 SGHNT and CDR2 YYREEE (reference sequence). Trimming took 0 bases from V and 3 from J; bases not matched to a gene: 4. The CDR3 loop reads CASSLATGGSYEQYF. Written as DNA, the CDR3 is TGTGCCAGCAGCTTGGCCACAGGGGGCAGCTACGAGCAGTACTTC.

Comments on this clone: The germline gene is not matched at one end of the junction; a read error may be the cause. The V call is TRBV29-1, the J call TRBJ2-7; a weak D match, TRBD1 (6 bases). Germline lookup yields CDR1 SQVTM and CDR2 ANQGSEA. CDR3 length: 11 residues. DNA of the CDR3: TGCAGCGTGGAAGACAGGCTCCAGCAGTACTTC. Translated: CSVEDRLQQYF.

This chain links TRBV9 with TRBJ2-7, with 9 bases fitting TRBD1. Trimming removed 0 bases from V and 7 bases from J; junction bases left unmatched: 5. Germline V gene lookup returns CDR1 SGDLS and CDR2 YYNGEE. The CDR3 sequence is 14 residues long. The CDR3 spells CASSVGYRGHEQYF. The CDR3 DNA sequence: TGTGCCAGCAGCGTAGGGTACAGGGGGCATGAGCAGTACTTC.

V is TRBV9 and J is TRBJ2-3, with 8 bases identical to TRBD1. The CDR3 is made up of 16 amino acids. Germline V CDR1 and CDR2: SGDLS, YYNGEE. V dropped 0 bases and J dropped 4; count of bases not matched to a gene: 7. The CDR3 DNA is TGTGCCAGCAGCGTAGAAGGACAGGGCTGGGCAGATACGCAGTATTTT. Protein sequence: CASSVEGQGWADTQYF.

This chain connects TRBV28 to TRBJ1-1; 7 bases map to TRBD1. The CDR3 extends over 14 amino acids. After removal of 3 bases from V and 3 bases from J, the junction contained 4 bases not matched to a gene. In germline, CDR1 is MDHEN, CDR2 SYDVKM. CDR3 region: CASSFDREDTEAFF. CDR3 nucleotides: TGTGCCAGCAGTTTCGACAGGGAGGACACTGAAGCTTTCTTT.

V usage is TRBV5-5 and J usage is TRBJ2-2; D gene unclear. This CDR3 has 12 residues. Germline CDR1 reads SGHKS; CDR2 reads YYEKEE (reference sequence). Trimming shortened V by 4 bases and J by 7 bases, and 8 bases separated the two germline ends. As DNA, the CDR3 is TGTGCCAGCAGCATAGATCTCGGGGAGCTGTTTTTT. Residues: CASSIDLGELFF.

The gene calls are TRBV28 and TRBJ1-1; a weak D match, TRBD1 (5 bases). V was trimmed by 4 bases and J by 6 bases, leaving 12 bases between them. The CDR3 spans 13 residues. CDR1 and CDR2 (germline): MDHEN, SYDVKM. The CDR3 protein is CASSSAGKAEAFF. CDR3 bases: TGTGCCAGCAGTTCAGCAGGGAAAGCTGAAGCTTTCTTT.

V gene TRBV15 combines with J gene TRBJ1-5; the D gene is possibly TRBD1 (5 bases). This CDR3 region has 15 residues. Trimming cost V 1 base and J 4 bases, with 11 bases left between them. CDR1 is LNHNV, CDR2 YYDKDF, per germline (reference sequence). This CDR3 reads CATSRVPGGNQPQHF. The CDR3 coding sequence is TGTGCCACCAGCAGAGTCCCCGGGGGTAATCAGCCCCAGCATTTT.

This rearrangement joins TRBV28 to TRBJ2-2; maybe TRBD1 (5 bases). CDR1 is MDHEN, CDR2 SYDVKM, per germline. V lost 2 bases and J lost 7, with 11 bases in between. The CDR3 has 14 residues. In DNA, the CDR3 is TGTGCCAGCAGTTTAAGGGGATTGGTCGGGGAGCTGTTTTTT. Translation gives CASSLRGLVGELFF.

The chain is built from TRBV6-6 and TRBJ2-3; TRBD1 matches 7 bases. V lost 6 bases, J lost 8 bases, and 5 bases stayed unmatched. Germline V lookup: CDR1 MNHNY, CDR2 SVGAGI (reference sequence). The CDR3 has 12 amino acids. CDR3 sequence reads: CASSQQGTTQYF. The CDR3 DNA is TGTGCCAGCAGCCAACAGGGGACTACGCAGTATTTT.

This clone was seen once. The V gene is TRBV6-1, the J gene TRBJ2-1; D perhaps matches TRBD2 (6 bases). CDR1 is MNHNS and CDR2 is SASEGT in the germline V gene. The CDR3 runs to 16 residues. The V end was cut by 0 bases, the J end by 3 bases, with 12 bases between. The CDR3 loop is CASSEAISGFYNEQFF. The CDR3 nucleotides are TGTGCCAGCAGTGAAGCTATTAGCGGATTCTACAATGAGCAGTTCTTC.

This chain links TRBV29-1 with TRBJ2-5, with D possibly TRBD1 on 5 matching bases. This CDR3 contains 13 residues. V was clipped by 6 bases and J by 5 bases, with 16 bases between them. Germline lookup yields CDR1 SQVTM and CDR2 ANQGSEA. Here the CDR3 DNA reads TGCAGCGTGGCCGGGTTGGGGCGGGAGACCCAGTACTTC. It yields the protein CSVAGLGRETQYF.

The rearrangement joins TRBV2 to TRBJ2-2; possibly TRBD1 or TRBD2 for D (6 bases each). This CDR3 spans 15 amino acids. With 8 bases removed from V and 1 base from J, the gap between germline ends came to 14 bases. Germline V gene sequence: CDR1 SNHLY, CDR2 FYNNEI. CDR3 DNA sequence: TGTGCCAGCGGGGGGCCAGCGGAGAACACCGGGGAGCTGTTTTTT. Protein sequence: CASGGPAENTGELFF.